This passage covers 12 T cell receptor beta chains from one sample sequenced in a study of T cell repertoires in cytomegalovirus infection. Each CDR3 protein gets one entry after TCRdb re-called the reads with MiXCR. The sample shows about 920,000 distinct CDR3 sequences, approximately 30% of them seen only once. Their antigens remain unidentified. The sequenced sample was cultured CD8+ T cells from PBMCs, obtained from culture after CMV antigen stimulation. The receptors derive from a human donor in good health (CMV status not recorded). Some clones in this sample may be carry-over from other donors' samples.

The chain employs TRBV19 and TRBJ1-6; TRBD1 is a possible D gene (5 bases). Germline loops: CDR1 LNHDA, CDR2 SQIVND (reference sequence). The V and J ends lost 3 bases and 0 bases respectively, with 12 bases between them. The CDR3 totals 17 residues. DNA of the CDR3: TGTGCCAGTAGTATGAACAGGCGATCCTCCTATAATTCACCCCTCCACTTT. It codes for CASSMNRRSSYNSPLHF.

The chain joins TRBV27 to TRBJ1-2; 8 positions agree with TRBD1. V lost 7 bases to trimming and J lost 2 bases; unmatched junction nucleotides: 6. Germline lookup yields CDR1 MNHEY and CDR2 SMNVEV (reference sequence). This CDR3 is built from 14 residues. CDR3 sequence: CASKEAGGNYGYTF. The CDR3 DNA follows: TGTGCCAGCAAAGAGGCAGGGGGCAACTATGGCTACACCTTC.

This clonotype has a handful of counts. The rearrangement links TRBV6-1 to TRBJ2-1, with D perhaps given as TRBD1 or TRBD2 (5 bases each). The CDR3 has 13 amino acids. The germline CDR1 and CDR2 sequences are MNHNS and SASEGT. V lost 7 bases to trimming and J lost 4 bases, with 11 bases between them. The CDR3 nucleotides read TGTGCCAGCATCACGGGGCGGTACAATGAGCAGTTCTTC. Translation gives CASITGRYNEQFF.

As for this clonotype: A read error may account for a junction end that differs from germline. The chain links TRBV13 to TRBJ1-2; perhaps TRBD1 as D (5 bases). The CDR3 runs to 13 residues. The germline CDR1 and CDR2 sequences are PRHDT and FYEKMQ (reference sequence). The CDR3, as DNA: TGCGCCAGCAGCCAGGACGCGGGGGATGGCTACACCTTC. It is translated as CASSQDAGDGYTF. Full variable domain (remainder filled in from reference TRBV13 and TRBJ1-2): AAGVIQSPRHLIKEKRETATLKCYPIPRHDTVYWYQQGPGQDPQFLISFYEKMQSDKGSIPDRFSAQQFSDYHSELNMSSLELGDSALYFCASSQDAGDGYTFGSGTRLTVV.

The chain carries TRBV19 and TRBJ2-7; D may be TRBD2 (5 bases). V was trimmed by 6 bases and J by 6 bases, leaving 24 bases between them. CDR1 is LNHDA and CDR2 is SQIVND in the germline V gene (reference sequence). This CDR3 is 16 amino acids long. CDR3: CASSRASGRRFGEQYF. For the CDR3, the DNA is TGTGCCAGTAGCCGGGCCTCGGGAAGGAGGTTCGGCGAGCAGTACTTC.

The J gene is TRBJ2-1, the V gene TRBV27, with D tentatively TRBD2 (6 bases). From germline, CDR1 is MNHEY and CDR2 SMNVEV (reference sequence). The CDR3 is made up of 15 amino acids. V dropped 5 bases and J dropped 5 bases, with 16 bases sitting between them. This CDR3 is CASSAPTSIHNEQFF. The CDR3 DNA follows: TGTGCCAGCAGTGCCCCGACTAGTATCCACAATGAGCAGTTCTTC.

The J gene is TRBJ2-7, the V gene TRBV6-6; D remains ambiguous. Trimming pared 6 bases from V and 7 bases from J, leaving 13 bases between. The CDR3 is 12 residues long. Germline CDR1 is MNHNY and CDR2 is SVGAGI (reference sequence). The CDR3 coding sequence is TGTGCCAGCAGGTCCCCTCTGGGGGAGCAGTACTTC. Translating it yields CASRSPLGEQYF.

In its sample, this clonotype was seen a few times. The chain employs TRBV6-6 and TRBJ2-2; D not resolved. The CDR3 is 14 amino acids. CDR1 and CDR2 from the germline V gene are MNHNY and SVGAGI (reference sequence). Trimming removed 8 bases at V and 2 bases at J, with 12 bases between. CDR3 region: CASGPGPNTGELFF. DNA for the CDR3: TGTGCCAGCGGCCCGGGCCCAAACACCGGGGAGCTGTTTTTT.

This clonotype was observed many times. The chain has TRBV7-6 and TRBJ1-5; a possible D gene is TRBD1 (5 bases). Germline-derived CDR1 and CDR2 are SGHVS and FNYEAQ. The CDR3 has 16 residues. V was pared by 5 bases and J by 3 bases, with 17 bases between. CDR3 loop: CASSPNPPGLNQPQHF. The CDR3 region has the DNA TGTGCCAGCAGCCCCAATCCACCAGGGCTCAATCAGCCCCAGCATTTT.

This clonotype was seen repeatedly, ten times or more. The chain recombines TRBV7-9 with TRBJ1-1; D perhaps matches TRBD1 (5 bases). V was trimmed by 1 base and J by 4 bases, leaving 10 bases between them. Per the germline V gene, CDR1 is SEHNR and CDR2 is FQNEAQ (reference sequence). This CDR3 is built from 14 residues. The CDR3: CASSLVGESTEAFF. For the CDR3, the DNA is TGTGCCAGCAGCTTAGTGGGGGAGAGCACTGAAGCTTTCTTT.

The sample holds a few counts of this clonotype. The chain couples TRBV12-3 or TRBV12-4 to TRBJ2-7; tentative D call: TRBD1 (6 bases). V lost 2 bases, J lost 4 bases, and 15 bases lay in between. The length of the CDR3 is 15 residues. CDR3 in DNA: TGTGCCAGCAGTTTAAGGCTAGGGGGAGAATACGAGCAGTACGTC. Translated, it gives CASSLRLGGEYEQYV.

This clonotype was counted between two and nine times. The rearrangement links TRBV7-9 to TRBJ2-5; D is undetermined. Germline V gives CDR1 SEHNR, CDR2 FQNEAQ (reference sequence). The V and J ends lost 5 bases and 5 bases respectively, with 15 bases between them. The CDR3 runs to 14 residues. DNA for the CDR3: TGTGCCAGCAGCCTCGACTCTTCCGGGGAGACCCAGTACTTC. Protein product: CASSLDSSGETQYF.